The 10 T cell receptor beta chains reported below all come from one sample, sequenced in a study of tissue T cells after allogeneic stem cell transplantation. Profiling relied on immunoSEQ multiplex PCR, and the TCRdb table lists in-frame clones only, not all of them. The sample includes around 17,000 clones, roughly 72% of them seen just once. The sequencing sample was made of spleen. Receptor source: a female BALB/c mouse in good health. This line is of MHC haplotype H2-d.

This clone has more than one count but fewer than ten. Genes and germline are mouse. With the read ending 1 residue before the CDR3 end, the germline J gene is used to fill in that end. J is TRBJ2-7 and V is TRBV29; the match to TRBD1 covers 8 bases. The CDR3 has 13 amino acids. CDR1 is MSHET, CDR2 SYDVDS, per germline. V dropped 3 bases and J dropped 6; count of bases not matched to a gene: 4. CDR3 sequence reads: CASSLTGESEQYF. The sequenced CDR3 bases are TGTGCTAGCAGTTTGACAGGGGAGAGTGAACAGTAC.

This clone was counted only a few times. Gene names and germline match the mouse. The DNA ends 1 residue before the CDR3 does, and the rest of the CDR3 is filled in from the germline J gene. The chain is built from TRBV13-3 and TRBJ1-2; TRBD1 is a possible D gene (5 bases). The CDR3 length is 12 residues. The V gene's germline CDR1 is NNHDY and CDR2 SYVADS. Trimming left V 4 bases short and J 3 bases short, with 7 bases between. The CDR3 bases that were read are TGTGCCAGCAGTCTGACAGACTCCGACTACACC. Its protein product is CASSLTDSDYT. The full CDR3 reads CASSLTDSDYTF.

A note on this clone: The genes and germline here are from mouse. The read ends 1 residue early relative to the CDR3; the germline J gene fills the gap. The chain joins TRBV13-1 to TRBJ1-1; 12 bases line up with TRBD1. Germline values: CDR1 NSHNY, CDR2 SYGAGN. V gave up 4 bases and J gave up 9 bases; unmatched junction bases: 7. This CDR3 has 14 amino acids. The CDR3 region is CASSPGTGGMKVFF. The sequenced CDR3 bases are TGTGCCAGCAGTCCCGGGACAGGGGGCATGAAAGTCTTC.

As to this clone: Gene names are mouse gene names. The DNA ends 1 residue before the CDR3 does, and the rest of the CDR3 is filled in from the germline J gene. The gene calls are TRBV5 and TRBJ2-5; 9 nucleotides agree with TRBD2. This CDR3 comprises 17 residues. The V and J ends lost 4 bases and 0 bases, in that order; junction bases with no gene match: 8. Germline V CDR1 and CDR2: LGHNA, YNLKQL (reference sequence). This CDR3 is CASSPSHWGVNQDTQYF. The covered CDR3 bases are TGTGCCAGCAGCCCCTCTCACTGGGGGGTTAACCAAGACACCCAGTAC.

Regarding this clone: Gene names refer to mouse genes. Partial CDR3 DNA: TGTGCCTGGAGCCTGGGGGTTAACCAAGACACCCAGTAC. This encodes CAWSLGVNQDTQY. The entire CDR3 sequence reads CAWSLGVNQDTQYF. V usage is TRBV31 and J usage is TRBJ2-5; 7 bases agree with TRBD2. The CDR3 is cut off 1 residue early in the read; its end comes from the germline J gene. The CDR3 length is 14 residues. Germline V gives CDR1 GKSSPN, CDR2 SITVG. V gave up 3 bases and J gave up 0 bases; unmatched junction bases: 3.

Comments on this clone: The gene symbols are mouse symbols. Read data end 1 residue before the CDR3 end; the end is taken from the germline J gene. This chain joins TRBV19 and TRBJ2-3, with D unclear. The germline CDR1 and CDR2 sequences are FNHDT and SITEND (reference sequence). This CDR3 is 14 amino acids long. V lost 3 bases to trimming and J lost 0 bases, with 8 bases between them. CDR3 DNA, as far as it was read: TGTGCCAGCAGTAGCCCCGGTAGTGCAGAAACGCTGTAT. It translates to CASSSPGSAETLY. In full, the CDR3 reads CASSSPGSAETLYF.

In regard to this clone: Any gene name here is a mouse gene name. CDR3 residues: CASNTGSSYEQYF. The CDR3 bases that were read are TGTGCTAGCAATACAGGGAGCTCCTATGAACAGTAC. The rearrangement uses TRBV29 and TRBJ2-7, with D possibly TRBD1 on 6 matching bases. The read terminates 1 residue ahead of where the CDR3 ends, so the germline J gene completes it. The V gene lost 7 bases and the J gene lost 0 bases, with 10 bases spanning the gap. Germline values: CDR1 MSHET, CDR2 SYDVDS. The CDR3 is 13 amino acids.

In regard to this clone: The gene symbols are mouse symbols. The sequenced fragment ends 1 residue before the CDR3 boundary, so the rest is inferred from the germline J gene. The V call is TRBV31, the J call TRBJ2-2; TRBD2 matches 8 bases. CDR1 and CDR2 from the germline V gene are GKSSPN and SITVG. With V trimmed by 8 bases and J by 2 bases, 7 bases remained unmatched. CDR3 size: 14 residues. The CDR3 region is CAVIRDWNTGQLYF. CDR3 DNA, as far as it was read: TGTGCCGTCATCCGGGACTGGAACACCGGGCAGCTCTAC.

In the case of this clone: All gene names here are mouse names. The CDR3 goes on 1 residue after the read ends, and that part is filled in from the germline J gene. This chain links TRBV4 with TRBJ1-1; D is unclear. Trimming removed 5 bases at V and 0 bases at J, with 4 bases between. The CDR3 spans 12 residues. Germline V gene sequence: CDR1 LGHDT, CDR2 YNNKQL (reference sequence). The CDR3 sequence: CASSIQNTEVFF. The CDR3 bases that were read are TGTGCCAGCAGCATACAGAACACAGAAGTCTTC.

This clone was found a few times. The genes are named according to mouse. The sequenced fragment ends 1 residue before the CDR3 boundary, so the rest is inferred from the germline J gene. The chain is built from TRBV1 and TRBJ2-1; no clear D. The CDR3 extends over 11 amino acids. Germline V gives CDR1 NSQYPW, CDR2 LRSPGD (reference sequence). Trimming removed 2 bases at V and 4 bases at J, with 0 bases between. The DNA read from the CDR3 is TGCACCTGCAGTGCATATGCTGAGCAGTTC. Translating it yields CTCSAYAEQF. The entire CDR3 is CTCSAYAEQFF.